This TCR beta chain originates from a study of CD8+ T cells in alopecia areata. CD4+ cells of 5 or 6 patients were subjected to sorting into CD25+CD127- cells. From alopecia areata patients, lesional scalp punch biopsies and peripheral blood were collected. CDR3 length: 14 residues. V lost 5 bases to trimming and J lost 0 bases; unmatched junction nucleotides: 3. Germline loops: CDR1 SGHTA, CDR2 FQGNSA. Details on this clone: Its antigen is undetermined.

Sequencing used cDNA as its template, made by extracting RNA and reverse transcribing it. Profiled with immunoSEQ multiplex PCR; TCRdb holds only in-frame clones, not every one. The top ten clones hold over 1.5% of a sample with fewer than 40,000 clones, around half of them seen once. Overall study findings and caveats: Researchers report lesional scalp, most notably alopecia totalis/universalis, outstripped normal scalp in clonality.

The specimen sequenced was CD4+ Tregs sorted from blood. This receptor was obtained from a human donor with alopecia areata. This chain connects TRBV7-2 to TRBJ1-1; 7 bases line up with TRBD1. The CDR3, as DNA: TGTGCCAGCAGCCGACAGGGAATGAACACTGAAGCTTTCTTT. It codes for CASSRQGMNTEAFF.